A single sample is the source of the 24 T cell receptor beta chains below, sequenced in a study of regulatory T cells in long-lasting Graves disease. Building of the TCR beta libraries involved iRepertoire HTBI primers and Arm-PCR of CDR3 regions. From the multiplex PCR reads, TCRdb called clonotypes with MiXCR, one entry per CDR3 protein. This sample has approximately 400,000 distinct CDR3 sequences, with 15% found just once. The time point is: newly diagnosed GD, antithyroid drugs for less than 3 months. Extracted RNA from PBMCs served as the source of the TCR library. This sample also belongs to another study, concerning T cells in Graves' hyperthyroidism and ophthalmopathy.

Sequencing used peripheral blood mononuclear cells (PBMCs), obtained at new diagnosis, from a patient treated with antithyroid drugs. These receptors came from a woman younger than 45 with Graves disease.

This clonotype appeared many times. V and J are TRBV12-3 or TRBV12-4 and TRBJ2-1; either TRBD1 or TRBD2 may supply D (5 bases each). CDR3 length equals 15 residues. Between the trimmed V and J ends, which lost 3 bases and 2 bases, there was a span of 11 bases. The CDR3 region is CASSLTGPTYNEQFF. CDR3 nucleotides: TGTGCCAGCAGTTTGACGGGGCCTACCTACAATGAGCAGTTCTTC.

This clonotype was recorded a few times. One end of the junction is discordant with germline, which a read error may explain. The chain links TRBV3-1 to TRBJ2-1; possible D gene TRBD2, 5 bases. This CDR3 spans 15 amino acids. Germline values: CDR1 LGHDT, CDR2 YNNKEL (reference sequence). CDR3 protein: CASSHHRTGDNEQSF. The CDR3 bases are TGTGCCAGCAGCCACCACCGGACTGGAGACAATGAGCAGTCCTTC.

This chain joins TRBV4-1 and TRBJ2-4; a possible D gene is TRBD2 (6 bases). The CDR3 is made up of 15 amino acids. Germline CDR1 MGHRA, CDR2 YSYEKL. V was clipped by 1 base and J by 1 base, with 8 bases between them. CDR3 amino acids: CASSQVEGAKNIQYF. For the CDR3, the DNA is TGCGCCAGCAGCCAAGTGGAGGGGGCCAAAAACATTCAGTACTTC.

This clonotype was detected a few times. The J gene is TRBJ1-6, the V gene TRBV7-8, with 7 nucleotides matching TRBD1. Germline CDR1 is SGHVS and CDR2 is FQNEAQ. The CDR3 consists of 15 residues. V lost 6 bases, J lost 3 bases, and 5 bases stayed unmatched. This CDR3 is CASRPTGDYNSPLHF. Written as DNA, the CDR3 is TGTGCCAGCAGACCTACAGGGGACTATAATTCACCCCTCCACTTT.

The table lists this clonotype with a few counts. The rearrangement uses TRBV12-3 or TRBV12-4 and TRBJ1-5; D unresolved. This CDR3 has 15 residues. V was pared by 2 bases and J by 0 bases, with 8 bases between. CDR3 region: CASSLNRNSNQPQHF. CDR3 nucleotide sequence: TGTGCCAGCAGTTTAAACAGAAATAGCAATCAGCCCCAGCATTTT.

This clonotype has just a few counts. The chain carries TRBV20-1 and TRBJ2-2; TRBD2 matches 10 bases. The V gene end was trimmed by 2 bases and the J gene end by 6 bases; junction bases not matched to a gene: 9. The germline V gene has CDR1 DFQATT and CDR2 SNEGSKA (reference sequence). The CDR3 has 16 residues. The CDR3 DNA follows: TGCAGTGCTAGACTAGCGGGAGAACAGGAGGCCGGGGAGCTGTTTTTT. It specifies CSARLAGEQEAGELFF.

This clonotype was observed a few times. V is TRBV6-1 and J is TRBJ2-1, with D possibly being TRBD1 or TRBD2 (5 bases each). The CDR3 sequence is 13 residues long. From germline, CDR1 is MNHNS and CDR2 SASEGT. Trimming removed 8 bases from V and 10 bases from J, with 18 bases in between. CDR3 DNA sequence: TGTGCCAGCGCCCCCCCCGGGGCAGGCGAGCAGTTCTTC. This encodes CASAPPGAGEQFF.

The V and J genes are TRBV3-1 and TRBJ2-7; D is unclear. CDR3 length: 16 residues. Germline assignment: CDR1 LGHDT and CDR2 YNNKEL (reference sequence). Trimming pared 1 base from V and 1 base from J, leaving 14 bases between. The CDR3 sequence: CASSQVGSQPSYEQYF. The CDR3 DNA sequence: TGTGCCAGCAGCCAAGTAGGGTCCCAACCGTCCTACGAGCAGTACTTC.

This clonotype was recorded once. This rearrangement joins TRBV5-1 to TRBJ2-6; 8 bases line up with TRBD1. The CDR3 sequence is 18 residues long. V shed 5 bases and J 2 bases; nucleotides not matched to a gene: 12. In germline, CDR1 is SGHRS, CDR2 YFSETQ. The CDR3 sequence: CASRMQGQAFTGANVLTF. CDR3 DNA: TGCGCCAGCAGGATGCAGGGACAGGCATTCACTGGGGCCAACGTCCTGACTTTC.

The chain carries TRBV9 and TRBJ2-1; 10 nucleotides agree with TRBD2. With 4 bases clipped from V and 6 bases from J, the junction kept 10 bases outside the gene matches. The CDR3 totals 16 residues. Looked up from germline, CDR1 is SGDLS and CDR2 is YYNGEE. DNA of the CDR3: TGTGCCAGCAGCCCCCAGCGGGAGGGCCTGGGCAATGAGCAGTTCTTC. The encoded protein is CASSPQREGLGNEQFF.

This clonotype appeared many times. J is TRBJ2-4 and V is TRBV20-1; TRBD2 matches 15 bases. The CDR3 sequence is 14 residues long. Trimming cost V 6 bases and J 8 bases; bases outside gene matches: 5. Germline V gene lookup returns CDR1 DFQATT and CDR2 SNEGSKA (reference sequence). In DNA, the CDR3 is TGCAGTGCGCGGACTAGCGGGAGGGAGTACATTCAGTACTTC. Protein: CSARTSGREYIQYF.

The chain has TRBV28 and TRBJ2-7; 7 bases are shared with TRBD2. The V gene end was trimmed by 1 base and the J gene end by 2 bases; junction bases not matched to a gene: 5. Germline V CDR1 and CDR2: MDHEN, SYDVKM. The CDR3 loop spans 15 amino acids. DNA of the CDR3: TGTGCCAGCAGTTTATTTGGGGGGGGGGCCTACGAGCAGTACTTC. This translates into CASSLFGGGAYEQYF. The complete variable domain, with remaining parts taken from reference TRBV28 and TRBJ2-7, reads DVKVTQSSRYLVKRTGEKVFLECVQDMDHENMFWYRQDPGLGLRLIYFSYDVKMKEKGDIPEGYSVSREKKERFSLILESASTNQTSMYLCASSLFGGGAYEQYFGPGTRLTVT.

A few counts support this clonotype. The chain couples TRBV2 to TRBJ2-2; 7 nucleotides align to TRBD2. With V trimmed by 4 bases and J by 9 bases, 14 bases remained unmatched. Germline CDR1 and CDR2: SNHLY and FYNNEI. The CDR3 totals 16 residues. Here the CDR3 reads CASSGARGGFSRELFF. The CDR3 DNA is TGTGCCAGCAGTGGCGCTCGCGGGGGATTCTCCCGGGAGCTGTTTTTT.

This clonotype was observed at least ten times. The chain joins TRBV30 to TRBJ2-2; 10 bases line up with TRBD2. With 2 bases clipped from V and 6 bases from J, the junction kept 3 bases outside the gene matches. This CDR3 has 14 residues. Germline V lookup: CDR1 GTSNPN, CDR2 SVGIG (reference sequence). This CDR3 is CAWSPGLAPGELFF. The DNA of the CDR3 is TGTGCCTGGAGTCCGGGACTAGCGCCCGGGGAGCTGTTTTTT.

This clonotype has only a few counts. The CDR3 reads CSARDETSGGYEQYF. The CDR3, as DNA: TGCAGTGCTAGAGATGAGACTAGCGGGGGCTACGAGCAGTACTTC. V usage is TRBV20-1 and J usage is TRBJ2-7; 12 bases are a match to TRBD2. Germline-derived CDR1 and CDR2 are DFQATT and SNEGSKA (reference sequence). CDR3 length: 15 residues. J gave up 3 bases and V 0 bases, and 3 bases lay outside the gene matches.

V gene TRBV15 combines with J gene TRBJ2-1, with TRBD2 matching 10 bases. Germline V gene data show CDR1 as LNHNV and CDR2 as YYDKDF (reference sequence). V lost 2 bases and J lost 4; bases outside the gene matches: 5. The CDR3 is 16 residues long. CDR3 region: CATSRTWTSGYNEQFF. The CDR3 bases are TGTGCCACCAGCAGAACCTGGACTAGCGGTTACAATGAGCAGTTCTTC.

The CDR3 loop is CASSPEGRLAGGYNEQFF. CDR3 sequence (DNA): TGTGCCAGTTCCCCGGAGGGGAGATTAGCGGGAGGCTACAATGAGCAGTTCTTC. J is TRBJ2-1 and V is TRBV19; 10 bases map to TRBD2. The CDR3 is 18 residues long. V shed 8 bases, J shed 3 bases, and the junction held 16 bases outside the gene matches. Germline V lookup: CDR1 LNHDA, CDR2 SQIVND (reference sequence).

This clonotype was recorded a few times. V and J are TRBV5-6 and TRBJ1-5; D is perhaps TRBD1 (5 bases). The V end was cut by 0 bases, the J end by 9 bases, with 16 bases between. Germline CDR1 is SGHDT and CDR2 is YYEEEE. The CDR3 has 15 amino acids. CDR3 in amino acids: CASSLAGAGIGPQHF. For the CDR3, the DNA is TGTGCCAGCAGCTTGGCCGGGGCAGGGATAGGGCCCCAGCATTTT.

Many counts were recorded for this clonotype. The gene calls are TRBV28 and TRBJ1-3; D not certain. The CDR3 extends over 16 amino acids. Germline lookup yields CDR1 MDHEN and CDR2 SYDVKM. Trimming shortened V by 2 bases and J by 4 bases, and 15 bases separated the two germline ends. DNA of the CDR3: TGTGCCAGCAGTTTACTGCAAGGCAAAGCCGGAAACACCATATATTTT. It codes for CASSLLQGKAGNTIYF. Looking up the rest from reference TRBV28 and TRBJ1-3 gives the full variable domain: DVKVTQSSRYLVKRTGEKVFLECVQDMDHENMFWYRQDPGLGLRLIYFSYDVKMKEKGDIPEGYSVSREKKERFSLILESASTNQTSMYLCASSLLQGKAGNTIYFGEGSWLTVV.

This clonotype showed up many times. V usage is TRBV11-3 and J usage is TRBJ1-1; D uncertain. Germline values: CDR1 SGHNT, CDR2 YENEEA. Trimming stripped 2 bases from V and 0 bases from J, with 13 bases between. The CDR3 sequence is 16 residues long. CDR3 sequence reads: CASSLMGNHMNTEAFF. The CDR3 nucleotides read TGTGCCAGCAGCTTAATGGGGAATCACATGAACACTGAAGCTTTCTTT. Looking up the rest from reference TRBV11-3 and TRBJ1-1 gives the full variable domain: EAGVVQSPRYKIIEKKQPVAFWCNPISGHNTLYWYLQNLGQGPELLIRYENEEAVDDSQLPKDRFSAERLKGVDSTLKIQPAELGDSAVYLCASSLMGNHMNTEAFFGQGTRLTVV.

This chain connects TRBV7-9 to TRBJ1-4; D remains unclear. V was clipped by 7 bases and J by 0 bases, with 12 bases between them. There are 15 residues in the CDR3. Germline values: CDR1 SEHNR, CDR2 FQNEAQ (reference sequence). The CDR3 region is CASIPDRATNEKLFF. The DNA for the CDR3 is TGTGCCAGCATCCCCGACCGAGCAACTAATGAAAAACTGTTTTTT.

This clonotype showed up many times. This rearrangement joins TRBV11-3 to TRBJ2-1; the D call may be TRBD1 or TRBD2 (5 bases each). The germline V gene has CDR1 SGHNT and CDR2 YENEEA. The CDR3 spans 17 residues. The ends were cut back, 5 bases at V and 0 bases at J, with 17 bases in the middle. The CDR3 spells CASSSPLSGSSYNEQFF. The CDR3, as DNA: TGTGCCAGCAGCAGCCCTCTCTCAGGGAGCTCCTACAATGAGCAGTTCTTC.

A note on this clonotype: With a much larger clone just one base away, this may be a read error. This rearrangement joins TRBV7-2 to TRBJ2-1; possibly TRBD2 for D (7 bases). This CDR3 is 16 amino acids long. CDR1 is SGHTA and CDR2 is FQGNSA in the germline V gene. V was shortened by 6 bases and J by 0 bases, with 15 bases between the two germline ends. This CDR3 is CASRIRGGSSYNEQFF. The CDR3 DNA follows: TGTGCCAGCAGGATAAGGGGGGGAAGCTCCTACAATGAGCAGTTCTTC.

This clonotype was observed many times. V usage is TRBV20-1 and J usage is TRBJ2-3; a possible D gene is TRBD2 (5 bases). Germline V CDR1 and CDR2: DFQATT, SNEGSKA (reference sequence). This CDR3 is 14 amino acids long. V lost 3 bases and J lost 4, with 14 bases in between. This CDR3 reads CSASSGDGADTQYF. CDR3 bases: TGCAGTGCTAGTTCCGGGGATGGCGCAGATACGCAGTATTTT.